The clone carrying this TCR beta chain came up many times. The TCR beta CDR3 regions underwent amplification using RNA transcripts as the source. An initial round of RT-PCR targeting the TCR CDR3 relied on the HTBI primer set. TCRdb passed the multiplex PCR reads through MiXCR, listing each CDR3 protein once. The table shows roughly 200,000 distinct CDR3 sequences, with roughly 18% occurring only once. CDR3 length equals 16 residues. CDR1 and CDR2 (germline): SGHAT, FQNNGV. Trimming took 2 bases from V and 4 from J; bases not matched to a gene: 9. The sample is drawn from a study of T cells in Graves' hyperthyroidism and ophthalmopathy. Study information: Peripheral blood sampling occurred at initial diagnosis, before any treatment.

The chain employs TRBV11-2 and TRBJ2-3, with 7 bases lining up with TRBD2. The specimen was blood. The receptor was isolated from a man aged 35 to 55 with Graves' hyperthyroidism. The CDR3 sequence: CASSLRFGGRADTQYF. CDR3 nucleotides: TGTGCCAGCAGCTTAAGGTTCGGGGGGAGGGCAGATACGCAGTATTTT.